This T cell receptor (beta chain) was captured in a study of cytomegalovirus exposure and HLA in healthy donors. Study information: From donors who were HLA-typed, an early data release held approximately 80 million unique TCRs. Points from the study as a whole: A cluster of highly shared sequence variants was likely a sequencing artifact. Most observed TCR sequences were rare, whereas some public TCRs were detected in many donors.

Germline trimming cut 8 bases from V and 4 bases from J; bases unmatched to any gene: 4. Germline V gives CDR1 SGHTA, CDR2 FQGNSA. CDR3 length: 13 residues. Notes on this clone: Its antigen is not identified.

13 Jbeta primers and 60 Vbeta primers were used for the PCR. The authors' processing: Later work found 65 million to 100 million unique TCR beta chains, with roughly 11 million shared. The protocol was immunoSEQ multiplex PCR, while the TCRdb copy is restricted to in-frame clones and leaves out a portion. V, J and clone size derive from that table, while D and trimming were established from the DNA sequence. This table lists some 80,000 clones. This clonotype was obtained from a man aged 50 to 60 in good health and CMV-seropositive. The sample comprised PBMCs. The J gene is TRBJ1-5, the V gene TRBV7-2; 8 nucleotides agree with TRBD1. The CDR3 region has the DNA TGTGCCAGCGGACAGGGAGTAAATCAGCCCCAGCATTTT. This sequence encodes CASGQGVNQPQHF.